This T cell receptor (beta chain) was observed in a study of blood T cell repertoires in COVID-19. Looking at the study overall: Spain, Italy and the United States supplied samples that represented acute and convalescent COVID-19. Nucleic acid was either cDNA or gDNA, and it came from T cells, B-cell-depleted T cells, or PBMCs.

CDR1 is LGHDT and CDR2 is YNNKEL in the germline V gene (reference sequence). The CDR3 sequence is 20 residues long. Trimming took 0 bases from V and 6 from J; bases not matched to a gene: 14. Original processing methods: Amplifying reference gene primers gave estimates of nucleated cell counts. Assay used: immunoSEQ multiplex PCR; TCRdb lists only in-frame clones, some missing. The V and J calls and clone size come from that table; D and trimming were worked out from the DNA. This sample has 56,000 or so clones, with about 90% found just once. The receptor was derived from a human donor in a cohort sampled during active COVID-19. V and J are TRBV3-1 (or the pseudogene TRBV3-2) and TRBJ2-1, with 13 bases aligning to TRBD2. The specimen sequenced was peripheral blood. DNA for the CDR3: TGTGCCAGCAGCCAAGAAGGGCGTGGACTAGCGGGGGAACCTATCAATGAGCAGTTCTTC. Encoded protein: CASSQEGRGLAGEPINEQFF.